This TCR beta chain came from a study of shared clonotypes between healthy human individuals. Background on the study: The study used three CD4 naive, three CD4 memory, two CD8 naive and one CD8 memory plate per donor.

Study-level findings and limits: Relative to memory subsets, naive subsets generally showed larger estimated richness.

CDR1 is SQVTM, CDR2 ANQGSEA, per germline. The CDR3 has 12 amino acids. V was cut by 0 bases and J by 3 bases, with 5 bases left in between. Sequencing was performed with immunoSEQ multiplex PCR; in TCRdb, only in-frame clones are kept and a portion is missing. The data show a few hundred thousand clones, over 50% seen once. On this clone itself: The antigen is undetermined.

Source material: memory CD4+ T cells sorted from blood. As for subset: CD45RA-negative fraction. The rearrangement uses TRBV29-1 and TRBJ1-2; D call uncertain. The origin of this receptor is a man aged 25 to 40 in good health. This chain's CDR3 is CSVEEAYYGYTF. The CDR3 nucleotides read TGCAGCGTTGAAGAGGCCTACTATGGCTACACCTTC. Drawing the rest from reference TRBV29-1 and TRBJ1-2, the complete variable domain is SAVISQKPSRDICQRGTSLTIQCQVDSQVTMMFWYRQQPGQSLTLIATANQGSEATYESGFVIDKFPISRPNLTFSTLTVSNMSPEDSSIYLCSVEEAYYGYTFGSGTRLTVV.